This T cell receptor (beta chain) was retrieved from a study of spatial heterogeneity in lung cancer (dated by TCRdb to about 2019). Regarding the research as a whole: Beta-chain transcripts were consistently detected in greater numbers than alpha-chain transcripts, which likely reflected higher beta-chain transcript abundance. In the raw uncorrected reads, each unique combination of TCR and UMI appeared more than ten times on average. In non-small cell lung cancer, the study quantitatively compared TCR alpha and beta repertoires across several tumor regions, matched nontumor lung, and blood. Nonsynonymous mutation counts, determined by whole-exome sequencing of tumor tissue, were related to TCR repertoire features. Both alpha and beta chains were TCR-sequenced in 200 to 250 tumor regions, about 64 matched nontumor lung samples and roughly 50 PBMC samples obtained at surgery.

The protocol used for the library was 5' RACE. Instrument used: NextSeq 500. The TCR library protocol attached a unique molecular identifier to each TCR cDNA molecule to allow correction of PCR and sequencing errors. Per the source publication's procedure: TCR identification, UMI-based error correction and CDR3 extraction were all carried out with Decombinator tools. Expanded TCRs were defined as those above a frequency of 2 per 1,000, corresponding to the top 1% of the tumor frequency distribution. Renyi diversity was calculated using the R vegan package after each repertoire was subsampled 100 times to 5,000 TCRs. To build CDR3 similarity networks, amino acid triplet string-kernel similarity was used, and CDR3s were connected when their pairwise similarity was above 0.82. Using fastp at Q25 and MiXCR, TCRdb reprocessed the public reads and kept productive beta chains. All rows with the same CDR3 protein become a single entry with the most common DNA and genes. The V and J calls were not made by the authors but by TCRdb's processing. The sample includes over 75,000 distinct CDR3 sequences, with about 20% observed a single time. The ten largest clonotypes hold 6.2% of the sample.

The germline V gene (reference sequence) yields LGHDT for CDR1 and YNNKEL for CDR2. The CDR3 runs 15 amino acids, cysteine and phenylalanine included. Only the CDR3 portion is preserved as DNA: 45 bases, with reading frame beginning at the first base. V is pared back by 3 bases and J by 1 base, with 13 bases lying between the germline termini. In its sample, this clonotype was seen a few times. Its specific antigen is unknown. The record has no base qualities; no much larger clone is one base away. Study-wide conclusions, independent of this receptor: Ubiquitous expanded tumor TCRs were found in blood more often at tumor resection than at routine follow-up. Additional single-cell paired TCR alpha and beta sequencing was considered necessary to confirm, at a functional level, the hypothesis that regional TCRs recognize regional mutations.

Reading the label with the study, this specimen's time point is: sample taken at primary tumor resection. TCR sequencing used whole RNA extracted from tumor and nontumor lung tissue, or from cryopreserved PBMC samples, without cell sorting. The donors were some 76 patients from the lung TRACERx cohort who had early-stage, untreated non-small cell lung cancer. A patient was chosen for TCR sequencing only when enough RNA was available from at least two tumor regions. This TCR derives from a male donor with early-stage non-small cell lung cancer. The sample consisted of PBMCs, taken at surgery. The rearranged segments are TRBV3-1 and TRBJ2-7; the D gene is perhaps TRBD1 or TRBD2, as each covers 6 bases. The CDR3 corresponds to CASSHRGRRSYEQYF. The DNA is TGTGCCAGCAGCCACCGGGGGCGAAGGTCCTACGAGCAGTACTTC.